This entry is about one T cell receptor (beta chain). The target antigen is unknown. This CDR3 is 12 amino acids long. Germline CDR1 SQVTM, CDR2 ANQGSEA. V dropped 6 bases and J dropped 1 base, with 10 bases sitting between them. Profiling relied on immunoSEQ multiplex PCR, and the TCRdb table lists in-frame clones only, not all of them. The sample yields under 200,000 clones, roughly 90% seen once. This specimen comes from a study of cytomegalovirus exposure and HLA in healthy donors. Study in general: A later analysis reported the 100 to 150 validation repertoires used the same platform as the approximately 700 first-cohort repertoires. Broader study findings: Using the classifier, cytomegalovirus status was reportedly diagnosed with high specificity and sensitivity.

Separate from the roughly 700-subject first cohort, the approximately 130-subject validation cohort was the one that the donors belonged to. The TCR sequence derives from a woman aged 18-29 years in good health and CMV-seropositive. This chain connects TRBV29-1 to TRBJ2-7, with D possibly being TRBD1 (6 bases). The source material was PBMCs. In nucleotides, the CDR3 is TGCAGCGTGACAGGCGTATCCTACGAGCAGTACTTC. Its translation: CSVTGVSYEQYF.